This note documents a single T cell receptor beta chain sequence. Its target is unknown. This CDR3 is 16 amino acids long. Looked up from germline, CDR1 is MNHNY and CDR2 is SVGAGI (reference sequence). With V trimmed by 5 bases and J by 4 bases, 8 bases remained unmatched. These data originate in a study of cytomegalovirus exposure and HLA in healthy donors. Study details: A previous analysis identified 95 million to 120 million unique TCR beta sequences derived from around 200 million T cells. In terms of ancestry, the Caucasian-associated cluster contained about 80% of the roughly 400 genotyped donors. Whole-study findings and limits: According to reports, the classifier identified cytomegalovirus status with high specificity and sensitivity. In a later analysis, the majority of CMV-associated beta chains seemingly showed HLA restriction.

The PCR contained 60 Vbeta and 13 Jbeta primers. Clones were read by immunoSEQ multiplex PCR, and TCRdb kept only the in-frame ones, dropping some. The profile shows 200,000 to 250,000 clones, around 75% of them singletons. The chain uses TRBV6-6 and TRBJ2-2; 9 bases map to TRBD1. Material for sequencing was PBMCs. The TCR comes from a woman aged 30 to 39 in good health and CMV-seronegative. This chain's CDR3 is CASSPRDREATGELFF. The CDR3 DNA is TGTGCCAGCAGTCCAAGGGACAGGGAGGCCACCGGGGAGCTGTTTTTT.